The 28 T cell receptor beta chains in this list originate from one sample, sequenced in a study of blood T cell repertoires in COVID-19. Assay used: immunoSEQ multiplex PCR; TCRdb lists only in-frame clones, some missing. The sample records fewer than 200,000 clones, around 87% being singletons. The material sequenced was peripheral blood. Receptors originate from a middle-aged man with active or convalescent COVID-19.

The V call is TRBV14, the J call TRBJ1-1; D is unresolved. The germline V gene encodes CDR1 SGHDN and CDR2 FVKESK. Trimming removed 1 base from V and 2 bases from J, with 8 bases in between. The CDR3 is 14 amino acids. This chain's CDR3 is CASSQVRVNTEAFF. CDR3 nucleotide sequence: TGTGCCAGCAGCCAAGTGAGGGTCAACACTGAAGCTTTCTTT.

The chain is built from TRBV11-1 and TRBJ1-1; D perhaps matches TRBD1 (5 bases). CDR1 is SGHAT, CDR2 FQDESV, per germline (reference sequence). CDR3 length: 14 amino acids. V shed 3 bases and J shed 4 bases, with 12 bases lying between them. CDR3 sequence (DNA): TGTGCCAGCAGCTTGTTGGATCAGGGCACTGAAGCTTTCTTT. Protein product: CASSLLDQGTEAFF.

The chain couples TRBV7-2 to TRBJ2-5; a possible D gene is TRBD2 (6 bases). Germline CDR1 is SGHTA and CDR2 is FQGNSA. CDR3 length: 15 amino acids. Trimming shortened V by 1 base and J by 4 bases, and 13 bases separated the two germline ends. The CDR3 region is CASSLDASGLETQYF. DNA for the CDR3: TGTGCCAGCAGCTTAGACGCTTCGGGACTAGAGACCCAGTACTTC. Together with reference TRBV7-2 and TRBJ2-5, the CDR3 gives the full variable domain: GAGVSQSPSNKVTEKGKDVELRCDPISGHTALYWYRQSLGQGLEFLIYFQGNSAPDKSGLPSDRFSAERTGGSVSTLTIQRTQQEDSAVYLCASSLDASGLETQYFGPGTRLLVL.

The rearrangement uses TRBV5-6 and TRBJ1-2; 8 nucleotides line up with TRBD1. CDR1 is SGHDT, CDR2 YYEEEE, per germline. V dropped 4 bases and J dropped 7; count of bases not matched to a gene: 6. The CDR3 covers 13 residues. The CDR3 DNA reads as TGTGCCAGCAGCGGGGACAGGCCTGGTGGCTACACCTTC. Protein: CASSGDRPGGYTF.

The chain has TRBV27 and TRBJ1-5; D remains unclear. The CDR3 totals 13 residues. Between the trimmed V and J ends, which lost 6 bases and 4 bases, there was a span of 10 bases. Germline CDR1 MNHEY, CDR2 SMNVEV (reference sequence). CDR3 region: CASSYGLNQPQHF. The DNA of the CDR3 is TGTGCCAGCAGCTACGGACTTAATCAGCCCCAGCATTTT.

The chain links TRBV25-1 to TRBJ1-5; the D gene is possibly TRBD1 (6 bases). Trimming took off 6 bases at V and 2 bases at J, with 11 bases between the two ends. CDR1 and CDR2 (germline): MGHDK, SYGVNS. There are 14 residues in the CDR3. CDR3: CASRETGGNQPQHF. The CDR3 DNA reads as TGTGCCAGCAGGGAGACAGGCGGCAATCAGCCCCAGCATTTT.

J is TRBJ1-2 and V is TRBV19, with D possibly matching TRBD1 (5 bases). V gave up 7 bases and J gave up 6 bases, with 24 bases separating them. The germline gives CDR1 LNHDA, CDR2 SQIVND (reference sequence). The CDR3 runs to 16 residues. The DNA of the CDR3 is TGTGCCAGTAAATCGACAGATATCCGTGGTGGCGATGGCTACACCTTC. Its translation is CASKSTDIRGGDGYTF. Full variable domain (outside the CDR3, taken from reference TRBV19 and TRBJ1-2): DGGITQSPKYLFRKEGQNVTLSCEQNLNHDAMYWYRQDPGQGLRLIYYSQIVNDFQKGDIAEGYSVSREKKESFPLTVTSAQKNPTAFYLCASKSTDIRGGDGYTFGSGTRLTVV.

This sequence joins TRBV7-2 and TRBJ1-5, with 9 bases aligning to TRBD1. The ends lost 5 bases at V and 5 bases at J; junction bases unmatched: 7. This CDR3 has 15 residues. CDR1 and CDR2 (germline): SGHTA, FQGNSA. DNA for the CDR3: TGTGCCAGCAGCCCGGACAGGGGTTGGGATCAGCCCCAGCATTTT. This codes for CASSPDRGWDQPQHF.

This clone occurred once. The chain uses TRBV18 and TRBJ1-1; 10 nucleotides align to TRBD1. There are 16 residues in the CDR3. Germline-derived CDR1 and CDR2 are KGHSH and LQKENI. The ends lost 5 bases at V and 0 bases at J; junction bases unmatched: 6. This CDR3 reads CASSAGTGVVNTEAFF. Here the CDR3 DNA reads TGTGCCAGCTCAGCCGGGACAGGGGTCGTGAACACTGAAGCTTTCTTT. The full variable domain, in which reference TRBV18 and TRBJ1-1 provide the parts outside the CDR3, is NAGVMQNPRHLVRRRGQEARLRCSPMKGHSHVYWYRQLPEEGLKFMVYLQKENIIDESGMPKERFSAEFPKEGPSILRIQQVVRGDSAAYFCASSAGTGVVNTEAFFGQGTRLTVV.

The genes are TRBV10-3 and TRBJ1-1; unclear D gene. Germline V CDR1 and CDR2: ENHRY, SYGVKD. The CDR3 contains 14 residues. Trimming removed 2 bases at V and 4 bases at J, with 11 bases between. The CDR3 sequence is CAISEEGRGTEAFF. The CDR3 DNA follows: TGTGCCATCAGTGAGGAAGGCCGCGGCACTGAAGCTTTCTTT.

The V call is TRBV4-1, the J call TRBJ2-7, with TRBD2 matching 8 bases. CDR3 length equals 14 residues. Losses at the gene ends were 1 base for V and 3 bases for J; bases not matched to a gene: 2. In germline, CDR1 is MGHRA, CDR2 YSYEKL. The CDR3 loop is CASSQVAGGYEQYF. CDR3 nucleotide sequence: TGCGCCAGCAGCCAAGTTGCGGGGGGCTACGAGCAGTACTTC.

The chain combines TRBV9 with TRBJ2-2; D is unresolved. Trimming shortened V by 0 bases and J by 2 bases, and 8 bases separated the two germline ends. The V gene's germline CDR1 is SGDLS and CDR2 YYNGEE. The CDR3 runs 15 residues. The CDR3 is CASSVGPRNTGELFF. The CDR3 DNA is TGTGCCAGCAGCGTAGGGCCCAGAAACACCGGGGAGCTGTTTTTT.

This chain links TRBV4-2 with TRBJ1-1, with D perhaps matching TRBD1 (6 bases). CDR3 length: 15 residues. Germline lookup yields CDR1 LGHNA and CDR2 YNFKEQ. The V and J ends lost 1 base and 4 bases respectively, with 13 bases between them. The CDR3 region has the DNA TGTGCCAGCAGCCAAGGAGACCAGGGGTTCACTGAAGCTTTCTTT. Encoded protein: CASSQGDQGFTEAFF.

V and J are TRBV5-1 and TRBJ1-2; 10 bases agree with TRBD1. The CDR3 spans 16 residues. The V and J ends lost 0 bases and 2 bases, in that order; junction bases with no gene match: 4. Per the germline V gene, CDR1 is SGHRS and CDR2 is YFSETQ. CDR3 sequence reads: CASSLAAGQGNYGYTF. The CDR3 bases are TGCGCCAGCAGCTTGGCCGCGGGACAGGGGAACTATGGCTACACCTTC.

V usage is TRBV24-1 and J usage is TRBJ2-2; TRBD1 is a possible D gene (5 bases). The germline gives CDR1 KGHDR, CDR2 SFDVKD. The V gene lost 12 bases and the J gene lost 1 base, with 11 bases spanning the gap. The CDR3 consists of 13 residues. CDR3 coding DNA: TGTGCCCCCATCCAGGGGAACACCGGGGAGCTGTTTTTT. This gives the protein CAPIQGNTGELFF.

DNA for the CDR3: TGTGCCAGCAGCCAAGGTCGCGCCGGGGGGTATCAGCCCCAGCATTTT. It codes for CASSQGRAGGYQPQHF. V and J are TRBV3-1 (or the pseudogene TRBV3-2) and TRBJ1-5; D is perhaps TRBD1 (5 bases). Trimming shortened V by 1 base and J by 5 bases, and 15 bases separated the two germline ends. CDR1 is LGHDT and CDR2 is YNNKEL in the germline V gene (reference sequence). This CDR3 is 16 amino acids long.

The chain couples TRBV6-1 to TRBJ1-2; no reliable D call. The CDR3 has 15 residues. CDR1 MNHNS and CDR2 SASEGT come from the germline V gene. The V end was cut by 3 bases, the J end by 8 bases, with 19 bases between. In DNA form, the CDR3 reads TGTGCCAGCAGTGATGCTCGCCGCTACGGTCACGGCTACACCTTC. This codes for CASSDARRYGHGYTF.

The chain is built from TRBV6-5 and TRBJ1-1; D is perhaps TRBD1 (5 bases). Germline V gene sequence: CDR1 MNHEY, CDR2 SVGAGI. The CDR3 length is 13 residues. Trimming shortened V by 8 bases and J by 0 bases, and 10 bases separated the two germline ends. DNA for the CDR3: TGTGCCAGCTTAGGACACCTGAACACTGAAGCTTTCTTT. Its protein product is CASLGHLNTEAFF.

The chain carries TRBV3-1 (or the pseudogene TRBV3-2) and TRBJ2-5; 9 bases agree with TRBD1. This CDR3 comprises 16 residues. The V segment lost 4 bases and the J segment 6 bases; nucleotides outside the gene matches: 12. Per germline, CDR1 LGHDT and CDR2 YNNKEL (reference sequence). This CDR3 is CASSRMTGQGPQTQYF. The CDR3 DNA sequence: TGTGCCAGCAGCCGCATGACGGGACAGGGCCCGCAGACCCAGTACTTC.

The sample holds one count of this clone. The genes are TRBV5-1 and TRBJ1-1; D unclear. V lost 4 bases to trimming and J lost 4 bases, with 14 bases between them. CDR3 size: 14 residues. CDR1 is SGHRS and CDR2 is YFSETQ in the germline V gene. The CDR3 loop is CASSPGGESTEAFF. DNA for the CDR3: TGCGCCAGCAGCCCTGGTGGGGAGAGCACTGAAGCTTTCTTT.

A single count supports this clone. The rearrangement uses TRBV11-2 and TRBJ1-2; D is perhaps TRBD1 (5 bases). The CDR3 is 14 amino acids. Germline V gene data show CDR1 as SGHAT and CDR2 as FQNNGV. V lost 5 bases, J lost 2 bases, and 12 bases lay in between. CDR3 amino acids: CASSPWGGNYGYTF. The CDR3 DNA is TGTGCCAGCAGCCCCTGGGGGGGGAACTATGGCTACACCTTC.

The chain uses TRBV6-5 and TRBJ2-3, with D possibly being TRBD1 (6 bases). The CDR3 has 15 residues. Trimming stripped 2 bases from V and 1 base from J, with 10 bases between. The germline CDR1 and CDR2 sequences are MNHEY and SVGAGI. The CDR3 DNA reads TGTGCCAGCAGTTACACGGGACACGGCACAGATACGCAGTATTTT. It codes for CASSYTGHGTDTQYF.

The V and J genes are TRBV9 and TRBJ2-1; 7 bases agree with TRBD2. CDR1 SGDLS and CDR2 YYNGEE come from the germline V gene. Trimming removed 0 bases from V and 4 bases from J; junction bases left unmatched: 1. This CDR3 comprises 14 residues. The CDR3, as DNA: TGTGCCAGCAGCGTAGGGGGAGGGTACAATGAGCAGTTCTTC. Translated, it gives CASSVGGGYNEQFF.

This chain uses TRBV28 with TRBJ1-1; 8 bases agree with TRBD1. CDR3 length: 12 amino acids. The J segment lost 11 bases and the V segment lost 2 bases, leaving 4 bases of the junction unmatched. Germline assignment: CDR1 MDHEN and CDR2 SYDVKM. Here the CDR3 DNA reads TGTGCCAGCAGTTTACGGACAGGGAAGGCTTTCTTT. It is translated as CASSLRTGKAFF.

This rearrangement joins TRBV6-5 to TRBJ2-2, with 8 nucleotides matching TRBD2. The junction had 12 bases not matched to a gene; V was cut back by 6 bases and J by 12 bases. The CDR3 runs 14 residues. Germline values: CDR1 MNHEY, CDR2 SVGAGI. Written as DNA, the CDR3 is TGTGCCAGCAGGACTGGGGCGGGGGGTTCAAAGCTGTTTTTT. As protein: CASRTGAGGSKLFF.

This chain connects TRBV9 to TRBJ1-3; D possibly corresponds to TRBD1 (6 bases). Germline V gene lookup returns CDR1 SGDLS and CDR2 YYNGEE. V was cut by 0 bases and J by 0 bases, with 10 bases left in between. The length of the CDR3 is 16 residues. This CDR3 is CASSVGRGASGNTIYF. The CDR3 region has the DNA TGTGCCAGCAGCGTAGGTCGGGGGGCCTCTGGAAACACCATATATTTT.

The chain combines TRBV9 with TRBJ1-2, with a possible D match to TRBD1 (5 bases). There are 15 residues in the CDR3. Trimming shortened V by 4 bases and J by 1 base, and 14 bases separated the two germline ends. Germline loops: CDR1 SGDLS, CDR2 YYNGEE. CDR3 nucleotide sequence: TGTGCCAGCAGCTCACCGGGGGGATTTAACTATGGCTACACCTTC. Its protein is CASSSPGGFNYGYTF.

V and J are TRBV4-3 and TRBJ1-5; 7 nucleotides agree with TRBD1. The germline V gene has CDR1 LGHNA and CDR2 YSLEER. V shed 3 bases and J 5 bases; nucleotides not matched to a gene: 7. The CDR3 has 15 amino acids. The CDR3 DNA sequence: TGCGCCAGCAGCCATGAGTCCGGGACAGATCAGCCCCAGCATTTT. Translating it yields CASSHESGTDQPQHF.